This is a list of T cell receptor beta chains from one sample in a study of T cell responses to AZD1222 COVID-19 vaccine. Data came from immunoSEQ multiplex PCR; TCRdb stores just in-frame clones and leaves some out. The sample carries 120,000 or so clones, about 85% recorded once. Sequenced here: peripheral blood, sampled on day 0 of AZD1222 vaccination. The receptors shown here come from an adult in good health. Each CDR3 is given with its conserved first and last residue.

CDR3aa: CASFVGIATNEKLFF; j_gene: TRBJ1-4; v_gene: TRBV21-1; len: 15
CDR3aa: CASSQGPSGAGETQYF; j_gene: TRBJ2-5; v_gene: TRBV4-1; len: 16
CDR3aa: CATSRTVSSGANVLTF; j_gene: TRBJ2-6; v_gene: TRBV15; len: 16
CDR3aa: CASSLSSYEQYF; j_gene: TRBJ2-7; v_gene: TRBV27; len: 12
CDR3aa: CASSLAGARTDTQYF; j_gene: TRBJ2-3; v_gene: TRBV5-1; len: 15
CDR3aa: CASSFSLRGTGNTGELFF; j_gene: TRBJ2-2; v_gene: TRBV18; len: 18
CDR3aa: CATSRDRVGQPQHF; j_gene: TRBJ1-5; v_gene: TRBV15; len: 14
CDR3aa: CASSFRGYEQYF; j_gene: TRBJ2-7; v_gene: TRBV5-5; len: 12
CDR3aa: CAISEQGGRNQPQHF; j_gene: TRBJ1-5; v_gene: TRBV10-3; len: 15
CDR3aa: CSACQTEAFF; j_gene: TRBJ1-1; v_gene: TRBV20-1; len: 10
CDR3aa: CATSRVAGLQPQHF; j_gene: TRBJ1-5; v_gene: TRBV15; len: 14
CDR3aa: CASSPGIGGQPQHF; j_gene: TRBJ1-5; v_gene: TRBV3-1/TRBV3-2; len: 14
CDR3aa: CASSLSGGPGETQYF; j_gene: TRBJ2-5; v_gene: TRBV5-1; len: 15
CDR3aa: CASSSGGEQYF; j_gene: TRBJ2-7; v_gene: TRBV6-6; len: 11
CDR3aa: CASSEGVQLREQYF; j_gene: TRBJ2-7; v_gene: TRBV2; len: 14
CDR3aa: CAIRDSTMAGYTF; j_gene: TRBJ1-2; v_gene: TRBV10-3; len: 13
CDR3aa: CASSGRTGYTGELFF; j_gene: TRBJ2-2; v_gene: TRBV11-1; len: 15
CDR3aa: CASSPSGGGGYGYTF; j_gene: TRBJ1-2; v_gene: TRBV28; len: 15
CDR3aa: CASSSGAGNTIYF; j_gene: TRBJ1-3; v_gene: TRBV3-1/TRBV3-2; len: 13
CDR3aa: CASSQSNEKLFF; j_gene: TRBJ1-4; v_gene: TRBV3-1/TRBV3-2; len: 12
CDR3aa: CASSPTGQADNEQFF; j_gene: TRBJ2-1; v_gene: TRBV7-9; len: 15
CDR3aa: CASSLAGGGYGYTF; j_gene: TRBJ1-2; v_gene: TRBV27; len: 14
CDR3aa: CASSRASGAGPGYEQYF; j_gene: TRBJ2-7; v_gene: TRBV5-6; len: 17
CDR3aa: CASSITADGYTF; j_gene: TRBJ1-2; v_gene: TRBV19; len: 12
CDR3aa: CAFRGGVSASYNSPLHF; j_gene: TRBJ1-6; v_gene: TRBV30; len: 17
CDR3aa: CASGGRLFYGYTF; j_gene: TRBJ1-2; v_gene: TRBV12-3/TRBV12-4; len: 13
CDR3aa: CSVNLRGEQYF; j_gene: TRBJ2-7; v_gene: TRBV29-1; len: 11
CDR3aa: CASSQHHYEQYF; j_gene: TRBJ2-7; v_gene: TRBV14; len: 12
CDR3aa: CASSLYRGSGGNEKLFF; j_gene: TRBJ1-4; v_gene: TRBV5-6; len: 17
CDR3aa: CASSFSTAANYGYTF; j_gene: TRBJ1-2; v_gene: TRBV28; len: 15
CDR3aa: CASSKTTGSIYGYTF; j_gene: TRBJ1-2; v_gene: TRBV2; len: 15
CDR3aa: CASSLAGQPQHF; j_gene: TRBJ1-5; v_gene: TRBV28; len: 12
CDR3aa: CASSLAWAEGNTEAFF; j_gene: TRBJ1-1; v_gene: TRBV7-8; len: 16
CDR3aa: CASSFSRTNQPQHF; j_gene: TRBJ1-5; v_gene: TRBV7-9; len: 14
CDR3aa: CATSLSWGLSYEQYF; j_gene: TRBJ2-7; v_gene: TRBV15; len: 15
CDR3aa: CASSPLPLQAGANVLTF; j_gene: TRBJ2-6; v_gene: TRBV5-1; len: 17
CDR3aa: CASRFASGNTIYF; j_gene: TRBJ1-3; v_gene: TRBV6-5; len: 13
CDR3aa: CASALTGGVYNSPLHF; j_gene: TRBJ1-6; v_gene: TRBV5-1; len: 16
CDR3aa: CASSQDPRGDYGYTF; j_gene: TRBJ1-2; v_gene: TRBV4-3; len: 15
CDR3aa: CASSPRTWLRDYGYTF; j_gene: TRBJ1-2; v_gene: TRBV7-9; len: 16
CDR3aa: CASSRLRLGETQYF; j_gene: TRBJ2-5; v_gene: TRBV4-1; len: 14
CDR3aa: CASSTRQGGTGELFF; j_gene: TRBJ2-2; v_gene: TRBV7-9; len: 15
CDR3aa: CASSQDEAIYEQYF; j_gene: TRBJ2-7; v_gene: TRBV3-1/TRBV3-2; len: 14
CDR3aa: CASSDWGQGSYEQYF; j_gene: TRBJ2-7; v_gene: TRBV2; len: 15
CDR3aa: CAWGPGTVSTEAFF; j_gene: TRBJ1-1; v_gene: TRBV30; len: 14